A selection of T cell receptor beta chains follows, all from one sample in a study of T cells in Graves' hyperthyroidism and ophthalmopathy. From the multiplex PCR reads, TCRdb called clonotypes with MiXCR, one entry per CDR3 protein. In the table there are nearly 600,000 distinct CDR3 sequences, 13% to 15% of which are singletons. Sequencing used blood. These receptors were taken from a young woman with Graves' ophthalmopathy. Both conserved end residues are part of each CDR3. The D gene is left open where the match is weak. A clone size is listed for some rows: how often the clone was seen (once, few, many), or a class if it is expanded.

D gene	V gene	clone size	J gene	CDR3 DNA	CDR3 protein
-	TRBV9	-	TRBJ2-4	TGTGCCAGCAGCCCGGACCTCTGGGCCGCCGGGCCTCTAAGCGTGGCATCCCCGGACATTCAGTACTTC	CASSPDLWAAGPLSVASPDIQYF
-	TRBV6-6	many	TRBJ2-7	TGTGCCAGCAGTTACTCGTCCTATTCCTCCTACGAGCAGTACTTC	CASSYSSYSSYEQYF
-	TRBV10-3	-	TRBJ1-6	TGTGCCATCAGTGTTACACAGAGCTCCTATAATTCACCCCTCCACTTT	CAISVTQSSYNSPLHF
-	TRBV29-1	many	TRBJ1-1	TGCAGCGCCCCGGCGGACCTGAACACTGAAGCTTTCTTT	CSAPADLNTEAFF
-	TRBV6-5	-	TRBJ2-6	TGTGCCAGCAGTTACGGGACACAGGGAGCTGGGGCCAACGTCCTGACTTTC	CASSYGTQGAGANVLTF
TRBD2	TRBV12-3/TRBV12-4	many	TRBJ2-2	TGTGCCAGCAGTCGACTAGCTGCCGGGGAGCTGTTTTTT	CASSRLAAGELFF
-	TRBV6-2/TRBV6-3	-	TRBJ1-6	TGTGCCAGCAAAGGCGCTGGGGGGTATAATTCACCCCTCCACTTT	CASKGAGGYNSPLHF
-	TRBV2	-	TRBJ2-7	TGTGCCAGCATTCCCCGCCGGACTCACGACGAGCAGTACTTC	CASIPRRTHDEQYF
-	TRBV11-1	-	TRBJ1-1	TGTGCCGGCAGCTTAAGGAGCTTCCCCCGAGGGACTGAAGCTTTCTTT	CAGSLRSFPRGTEAFF
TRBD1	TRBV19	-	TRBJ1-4	TGTGCCAGTATTTCCGGGGGACAGGGAAATGAAAAACTGTTTTTT	CASISGGQGNEKLFF
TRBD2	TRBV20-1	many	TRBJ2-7	TGCAGTGCTAGACTAGACAGCGGGAGCTACGAGCAGTACTTC	CSARLDSGSYEQYF
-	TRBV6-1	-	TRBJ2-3	TGTGCCAGCAGCCCAGGGGCCTACACAGATACGCAGTATTTT	CASSPGAYTDTQYF
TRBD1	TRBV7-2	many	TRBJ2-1	TGTGCCAGCAGCTTACAACCTAAGGGACAGCCGCCAAATGAGCAGTTCTTC	CASSLQPKGQPPNEQFF
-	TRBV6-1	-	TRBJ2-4	TGTGCCAGCAGTGAATTCCCTCGGCCTCTAGCGTTAGAAAACATTCAGTACTTC	CASSEFPRPLALENIQYF
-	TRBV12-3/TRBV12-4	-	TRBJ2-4	TGTGCCAGCAGTCAAAACGGGTTCATTCAGTACTTC	CASSQNGFIQYF
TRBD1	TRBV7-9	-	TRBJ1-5	TGTGCCAGCAGCTTAGATGGCAGGGGGAATCAGCCCCAGCATTTT	CASSLDGRGNQPQHF
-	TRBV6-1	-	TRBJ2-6	TGTGCCAGCACAGAGCGGGTCAACTCTGGGGCCAACGTCCTGACTTTC	CASTERVNSGANVLTF
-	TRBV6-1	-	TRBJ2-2	TGTGCCAGCAGTGAAGCTGGGGAGCTGTTTTTT	CASSEAGELFF
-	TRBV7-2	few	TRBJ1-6	TGTGCCAGCAGCGATCCGGACAGTAGGGAGCGTCCCCTCCACTTT	CASSDPDSRERPLHF
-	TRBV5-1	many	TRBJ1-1	TGCGCCAGCAGCTTGTGGGGGATTACTGAAGCTTTCTTT	CASSLWGITEAFF
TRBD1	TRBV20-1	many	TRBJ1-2	TGCAGTGCTAGAGATTTCGAAACAGGGGGGCCTAACTATGGCTACACCTTC	CSARDFETGGPNYGYTF
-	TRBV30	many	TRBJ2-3	TGTGCCTGGAGTGTCGCTCGCACAGATACGCAGTATTTT	CAWSVARTDTQYF
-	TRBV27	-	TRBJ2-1	TGTGCCAGCAGTAGTACAGGAACTGAGCAGTTCTTC	CASSSTGTEQFF
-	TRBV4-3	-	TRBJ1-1	TGCGCCAGCAGCCAAGGACAGAGGGACACTGAAGCTTTCTTT	CASSQGQRDTEAFF
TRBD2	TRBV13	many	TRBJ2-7	TGTGCCAGCAGCTTAGATTTTAGCGGGAGCTACGAGCAGTACTTC	CASSLDFSGSYEQYF
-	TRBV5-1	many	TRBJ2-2	TGCGCCAGCAGCGCCGGAGGGCTGAACACCGGGGAGCTGTTTTTT	CASSAGGLNTGELFF
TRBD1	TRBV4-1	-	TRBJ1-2	TGCGCCAGCAGCCAAGCCGCCGGGACAGTCTATGGCTACACCTTC	CASSQAAGTVYGYTF
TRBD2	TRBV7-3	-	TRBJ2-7	TGTGCCAGCAGCTCCGGACTAGCGGGAGGGCCGAGAGAGCAGTACTTC	CASSSGLAGGPREQYF
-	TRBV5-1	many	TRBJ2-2	TGCGCCAGCAGCTTGGAAGGGAATGGGGTAATCGGGGAGCTGTTTTTT	CASSLEGNGVIGELFF
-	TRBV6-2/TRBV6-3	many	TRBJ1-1	TGTGCCAGCAGCGGAAACAGGGACCCTGAAGCTTTCTTT	CASSGNRDPEAFF
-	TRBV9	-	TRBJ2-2	TGTGCCAGCAGCGTAGCTTCAGCGGAACCAAACACCGGGGAGCTGTTTTTT	CASSVASAEPNTGELFF
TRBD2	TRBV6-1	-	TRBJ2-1	TGTGCCAGTGCGGGACTAGCGGGAGTCAGGGACAATGAGCAGTTCTTC	CASAGLAGVRDNEQFF
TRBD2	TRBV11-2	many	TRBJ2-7	TGTGCCAGCAGCTGGTCGGGACTAGCACCCGAGCAGTACTTC	CASSWSGLAPEQYF
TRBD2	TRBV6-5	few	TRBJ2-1	TGTGCCAGCAGTTACTATGGCCTAGCGGCTTCCTACAATGAGCAGTTCTTC	CASSYYGLAASYNEQFF
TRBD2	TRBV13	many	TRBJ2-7	TGTGCCAGCAGCTCTGGACTAGACCCCTACGAGCAGTACTTC	CASSSGLDPYEQYF
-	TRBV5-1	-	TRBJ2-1	TGCGCCAGCAAAGTGGCCGGTATGGGACTGTTCCAATCAATCGAGGATGAGCAGTTCTTC	CASKVAGMGLFQSIEDEQFF
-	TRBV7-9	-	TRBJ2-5	TGTGCCAGCAGCTTAGGTGGTAAGACCCAGTACTTC	CASSLGGKTQYF
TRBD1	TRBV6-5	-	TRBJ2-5	TGTGCCAGCAGTTACTCTCCAGGACAGGCAGAGACCCAGTACTTC	CASSYSPGQAETQYF
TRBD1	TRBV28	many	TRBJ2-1	TGTGCCAGCAGTGATCAGGGGGCTAACAATGAGCAGTTCTTC	CASSDQGANNEQFF
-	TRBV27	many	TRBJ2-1	TGTGCCAGCAGCTTCCACATACCCGGAGGCAATGAGCAGTTCTTC	CASSFHIPGGNEQFF
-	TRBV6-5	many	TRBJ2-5	TGTGCCAGCAGTTACGTAGGGGTCGAGACCCAGTACTTC	CASSYVGVETQYF
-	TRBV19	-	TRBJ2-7	TGTGCCAGTAGTATAGTTTCGGGCTCCTACTACGAGCAGTACTTC	CASSIVSGSYYEQYF
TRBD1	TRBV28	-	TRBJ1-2	TGTGCCAGCAGTCCGAGCCAGGGGGCGCGACGTGGCCACACCTTC	CASSPSQGARRGHTF
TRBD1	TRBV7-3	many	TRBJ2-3	TGTGCCAGCAGCGAAGACAGGGAACTGCAGTATTTT	CASSEDRELQYF